Listed below are T cell receptor beta chains from one sample, sequenced in a study of T cells in tuberculosis. Data came from immunoSEQ multiplex PCR; TCRdb stores just in-frame clones and leaves some out. The table records about 36,000 clones, roughly 93% of them present only once. Material for sequencing was PBMCs. These TCRs come from a donor aged 10-29 years with latent tuberculosis or without tuberculosis infection. Both conserved end residues are part of each CDR3. The order of the fields is J gene, V gene, clone size, D gene, CDR3 protein, CDR3 DNA. The D gene is left open where the match is weak. Clone size is stated in some rows and not others, as once, few, many or a class when expanded.

>TRBJ2-5|TRBV5-1|NA|TRBD1
CASSLARTGEETQYF
TGCGCCAGCAGCTTGGCCCGGACAGGGGAAGAGACCCAGTACTTC
>TRBJ1-6|TRBV18|NA|TRBD1
CASSLPTGGLRPLHF
TGTGCCAGCTCACTACCGACAGGGGGTCTTCGCCCCCTCCACTTT
>TRBJ2-3|TRBV6-1|NA|TRBD2
CASSEGGLAGWDSTDTQYF
TGTGCCAGCAGTGAGGGGGGACTAGCGGGGTGGGATAGCACAGATACGCAGTATTTT
>TRBJ1-2|TRBV4-3|NA|NA
CASSRDAGPYGYTF
TGCGCCAGCAGCCGAGATGCGGGTCCTTATGGCTACACCTTC
>TRBJ1-6|TRBV27|NA|NA
CASSLEGGHSPLHF
TGTGCCAGCAGTTTAGAGGGCGGCCATTCACCCCTCCACTTT
>TRBJ1-3|TRBV5-1|NA|TRBD1
CASSLGKGARGNTIYF
TGCGCCAGCAGCTTGGGGAAGGGGGCGCGAGGAAACACCATATATTTT
>TRBJ2-7|TRBV6-5|NA|TRBD2
CASRPAGGSYEQYF
TGTGCCAGCAGACCTGCGGGGGGTTCCTACGAGCAGTACTTC
>TRBJ1-4|TRBV27|NA|NA
CASAQPGGNEKLFF
TGTGCCAGCGCCCAACCGGGGGGTAATGAAAAACTGTTTTTT
>TRBJ1-3|TRBV7-7|NA|TRBD1
CASSQGTVGNTIYF
TGTGCCAGCAGCCAAGGGACAGTAGGAAACACCATATATTTT
>TRBJ2-7|TRBV6-1|few|TRBD1
CAIAEGQGTYEQYF
TGTGCCATCGCAGAGGGACAGGGAACCTACGAGCAGTACTTC
>TRBJ2-7|TRBV5-1|NA|NA
CASSPRSQGAYEQYF
TGCGCCAGCAGCCCTAGGTCGCAAGGCGCTTACGAGCAGTACTTC
>TRBJ2-2|TRBV6-5|NA|NA
CASSRNRVNTGELFF
TGTGCCAGCAGCCGGAACAGGGTGAACACCGGGGAGCTGTTTTTT
>TRBJ1-1|TRBV7-9|NA|NA
CASSLSPYTEAFF
TGTGCCAGCAGCTTATCCCCATACACTGAAGCTTTCTTT
>TRBJ1-6|TRBV7-2|NA|NA
CASSLGQINSPLHF
TGTGCCAGCAGCCTAGGACAGATTAATTCACCCCTCCACTTT
>TRBJ1-1|TRBV15|NA|TRBD1
CATSPADRVFTEAFF
TGTGCCACCAGCCCAGCGGACAGGGTTTTCACTGAAGCTTTCTTT
>TRBJ1-1|TRBV10-3|NA|NA
CASNTQGNTEAFF
TGTGCCTCCAACACACAGGGGAACACTGAAGCTTTCTTT
>TRBJ2-7|TRBV5-1|NA|NA
CASSDDRTYEQYF
TGCGCCAGCAGCGACGACAGAACCTACGAGCAGTACTTC
>TRBJ2-1|TRBV7-3|NA|TRBD2
CASSLTPPSGAYNEQFF
TGTGCCAGCAGCCTCACCCCGCCTAGCGGAGCGTACAATGAGCAGTTCTTC
>TRBJ1-1|TRBV5-6|NA|NA
CASEGLEGPRDTEAFF
TGTGCCAGCGAAGGTTTGGAGGGGCCTAGGGACACTGAAGCTTTCTTT
>TRBJ1-2|TRBV15|NA|NA
CATSGFQGTDYGYTF
TGTGCCACCAGCGGCTTCCAGGGGACCGACTATGGCTACACCTTC
>TRBJ1-2|TRBV7-3|NA|NA
CASSSPGRSGYGYTF
TGTGCCAGCAGCTCGCCTGGACGGTCAGGGTATGGCTACACCTTC
>TRBJ2-7|TRBV19|NA|TRBD1
CASRRDREGYEQYF
TGTGCCAGTAGGAGGGACAGGGAAGGGTACGAGCAGTACTTC
>TRBJ2-7|TRBV4-3|once|NA
CASSHLLVSPYEQYF
TGCGCCAGCAGCCACTTACTAGTATCCCCCTACGAGCAGTACTTC
>TRBJ1-1|TRBV20-1|NA|NA
CSARAQVRAFF
TGCAGTGCTAGAGCTCAGGTGAGAGCTTTCTTT
>TRBJ1-6|TRBV5-1|once|TRBD1
CASSLRERQGPLNSPLHF
TGCGCCAGCAGCTTAAGAGAACGACAGGGCCCTTTAAATTCACCCCTCCACTTT
>TRBJ1-4|TRBV6-1|NA|NA
CASSEVGSPRAKLFF
TGTGCCAGCAGTGAAGTGGGCAGCCCACGAGCAAAACTGTTTTTT
>TRBJ2-7|TRBV30|NA|NA
CAWSTSFYEQYF
TGTGCCTGGAGCACATCGTTCTACGAGCAGTACTTC
>TRBJ1-2|TRBV5-8|once|TRBD1
CASSLDGTGVSYGYTF
TGTGCCAGCAGCTTGGACGGGACAGGGGTTTCCTATGGCTACACCTTC
>TRBJ1-5|TRBV6-1|NA|NA
CASSEGVDQPQHF
TGTGCCAGCAGTGAAGGAGTCGATCAGCCCCAGCATTTT
>TRBJ1-6|TRBV2|NA|TRBD1
CASSETQGAHYSPLHF
TGTGCCAGCAGTGAAACCCAGGGGGCTCATTATTCACCCCTCCACTTT
>TRBJ1-1|TRBV27|NA|NA
CASSLKGGNTEAFF
TGTGCCAGCAGTTTAAAGGGAGGGAACACTGAAGCTTTCTTT
>TRBJ2-1|TRBV6-1|NA|NA
CASSEEEGASGNEQFF
TGTGCCAGCAGTGAAGAAGAAGGGGCTTCAGGCAATGAGCAGTTCTTC
>TRBJ1-1|TRBV9|NA|NA
CASSVLRGNTEAFF
TGTGCCAGCAGCGTGCTTCGGGGGAACACTGAAGCTTTCTTT
>TRBJ1-2|TRBV7-2|NA|TRBD1
CASSSGTGGYYGYTF
TGTGCCAGCAGCTCGGGAACAGGGGGCTACTATGGCTACACCTTC
>TRBJ2-7|TRBV12-5|few|NA
CASGFPSIGYEQYF
TGTGCTAGTGGTTTCCCTTCGATCGGGTACGAGCAGTACTTC
>TRBJ2-7|TRBV6-6|NA|NA
CASSPYDAVSSYEQYF
TGTGCCAGCAGCCCGTATGACGCGGTTAGCTCCTACGAGCAGTACTTC
>TRBJ1-1|TRBV4-1|NA|TRBD1
CASSHNQGAGTEAFF
TGCGCCAGCAGCCACAACCAGGGGGCGGGCACTGAAGCTTTCTTT
>TRBJ2-7|TRBV19|NA|NA
CASSPLGGRGDYEQYF
TGTGCCAGTAGCCCACTAGGTGGGCGAGGAGACTACGAGCAGTACTTC
>TRBJ1-2|TRBV25-1|NA|TRBD1
CASSEFGTGGNGYTF
TGTGCCAGCAGTGAATTCGGGACAGGGGGCAACGGCTACACCTTC
>TRBJ2-3|TRBV5-8|once|NA
CASSLGGAGDTQYF
TGTGCCAGCAGCTTAGGAGGGGCGGGGGATACGCAGTATTTT
>TRBJ1-2|TRBV4-1|NA|NA
CASSRVVAGDYGYTF
TGCGCCAGCAGCCGGGTTGTCGCAGGGGACTATGGCTACACCTTC
>TRBJ1-1|TRBV19|NA|TRBD1
CASSIDDRGTEAFF
TGTGCCAGTAGTATTGATGACAGGGGAACTGAAGCTTTCTTT
>TRBJ1-2|TRBV5-1|once|NA
CASSLDRPAGYTF
TGCGCCAGCAGCTTGGACAGGCCTGCCGGCTACACCTTC
>TRBJ2-3|TRBV7-3|NA|TRBD2
CASSPKVIRGGHTDTQYF
TGTGCCAGCAGCCCCAAAGTCATCCGGGGGGGCCACACAGATACGCAGTATTTT
>TRBJ2-7|TRBV5-1|NA|TRBD1
CASSSGPGQGTYEQYF
TGCGCCAGCAGCTCAGGACCGGGACAGGGCACCTACGAGCAGTACTTC